Listed below are T cell receptor beta chains from one sample, sequenced in a study of blood T cell repertoires in COVID-19. Generated by immunoSEQ multiplex PCR, the TCRdb table keeps only in-frame clones and is missing some. This sample has around 100,000 clones, with 84% found just once. Material for sequencing was peripheral blood. The receptors here all came from a man in his forties with active or convalescent COVID-19. Both conserved end residues are part of each CDR3. The D gene is left open where the match is weak. Clone size, where shown, is once, few, many, or a class for clones that have expanded.

V,D,J,size,length,CDR3,DNA
TRBV12-3/TRBV12-4,NA,TRBJ1-6,NA,13,CASSLSTGSPLHF,TGTGCCAGCAGTTTATCGACGGGTTCACCCCTCCACTTT
TRBV7-2,NA,TRBJ2-7,few,16,CASSLNVSRPTYEQYF,TGTGCCAGCAGCTTAAATGTTTCGCGTCCCACCTACGAGCAGTACTTC
TRBV20-1,NA,TRBJ2-1,NA,11,CSAAPRGKQFF,TGCAGTGCGGCCCCTCGAGGGAAGCAGTTCTTC
TRBV5-6,NA,TRBJ1-4,NA,12,CASSDINEKLFF,TGTGCCAGTTCAGATATTAATGAAAAACTGTTTTTT
TRBV19,NA,TRBJ2-3,NA,15,CASSIGEALVDTQYF,TGTGCCAGTAGTATCGGGGAGGCGTTGGTCGATACGCAGTATTTT
TRBV6-2/TRBV6-3,NA,TRBJ1-2,NA,12,CASSSQLYGYTF,TGTGCCAGCAGTTCCCAACTCTATGGCTACACCTTC
TRBV11-3,TRBD1,TRBJ2-2,once,16,CASSLGGQVNTGELFF,TGTGCCAGCAGCTTAGGCGGACAGGTGAACACCGGGGAGCTGTTTTTT
TRBV2,TRBD1,TRBJ1-6,NA,14,CASKTGTADSPLHF,TGTGCCAGCAAGACCGGGACAGCAGATTCACCCCTCCACTTT
TRBV11-2,NA,TRBJ1-1,NA,13,CASSLARNTEAFF,TGTGCCAGCAGCTTAGCTCGTAACACTGAAGCTTTCTTT
TRBV13,TRBD1,TRBJ1-6,NA,15,CASSLEGQLNSPLHF,TGTGCCAGCAGCTTGGAGGGACAGCTAAATTCACCCCTCCACTTT
TRBV27,NA,TRBJ1-6,NA,14,CASRTTGQNSPLHF,TGTGCCAGCAGGACTACAGGGCAGAATTCACCCCTCCACTTT